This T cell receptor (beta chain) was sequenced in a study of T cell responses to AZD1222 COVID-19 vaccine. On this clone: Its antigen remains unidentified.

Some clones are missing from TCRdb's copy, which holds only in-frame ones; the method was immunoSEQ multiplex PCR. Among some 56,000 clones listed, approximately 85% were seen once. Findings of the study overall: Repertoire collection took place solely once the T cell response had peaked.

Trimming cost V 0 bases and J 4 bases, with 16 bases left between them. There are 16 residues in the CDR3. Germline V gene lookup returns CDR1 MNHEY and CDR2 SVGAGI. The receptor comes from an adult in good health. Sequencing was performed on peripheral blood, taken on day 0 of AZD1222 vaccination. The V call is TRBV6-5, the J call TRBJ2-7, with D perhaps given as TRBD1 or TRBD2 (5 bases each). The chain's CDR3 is CASSYSVRDVRYEQYF. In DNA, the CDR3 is TGTGCCAGCAGTTACTCGGTCCGGGACGTGAGGTACGAGCAGTACTTC.